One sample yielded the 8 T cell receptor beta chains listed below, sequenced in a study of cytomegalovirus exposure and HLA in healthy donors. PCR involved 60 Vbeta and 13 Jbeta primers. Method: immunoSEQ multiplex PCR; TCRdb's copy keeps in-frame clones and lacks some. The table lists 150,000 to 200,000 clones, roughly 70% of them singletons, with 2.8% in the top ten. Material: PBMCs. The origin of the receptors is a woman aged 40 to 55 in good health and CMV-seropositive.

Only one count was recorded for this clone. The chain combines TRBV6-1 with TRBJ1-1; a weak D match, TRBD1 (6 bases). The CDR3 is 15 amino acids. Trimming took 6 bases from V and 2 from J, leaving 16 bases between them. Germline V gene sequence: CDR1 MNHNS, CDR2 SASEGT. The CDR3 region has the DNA TGTGCCAGCAGCCTACACAGGGAGGGTAACACTGAAGCTTTCTTT. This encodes CASSLHREGNTEAFF.

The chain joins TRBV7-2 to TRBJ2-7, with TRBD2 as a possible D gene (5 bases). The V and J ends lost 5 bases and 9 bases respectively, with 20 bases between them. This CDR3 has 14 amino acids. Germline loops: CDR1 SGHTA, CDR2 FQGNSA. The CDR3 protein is CASSPRRTAEGQYF. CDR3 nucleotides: TGTGCCAGCAGCCCGAGACGGACTGCTGAGGGGCAGTACTTC.

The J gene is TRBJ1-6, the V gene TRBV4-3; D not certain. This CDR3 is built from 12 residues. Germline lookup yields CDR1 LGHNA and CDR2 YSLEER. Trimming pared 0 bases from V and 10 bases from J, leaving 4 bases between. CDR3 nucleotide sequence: TGCGCCAGCAGCCAAGACGGGTCACCCCTCCACTTT. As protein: CASSQDGSPLHF.

Here the CDR3 reads CASSADRQGYEQYF. The CDR3 bases are TGTGCCAGCAGCGCAGACCGACAGGGCTACGAGCAGTACTTC. The chain carries TRBV7-9 and TRBJ2-7, with 7 bases identical to TRBD1. Losses at the gene ends were 5 bases for V and 3 bases for J; bases not matched to a gene: 7. The CDR3 contains 14 residues. Germline-derived CDR1 and CDR2 are SEHNR and FQNEAQ (reference sequence).

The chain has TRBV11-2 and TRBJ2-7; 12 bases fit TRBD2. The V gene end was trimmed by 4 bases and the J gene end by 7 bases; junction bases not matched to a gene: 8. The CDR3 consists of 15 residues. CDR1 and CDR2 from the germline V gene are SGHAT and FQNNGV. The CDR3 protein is CASSSLAGGPREQYF. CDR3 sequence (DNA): TGTGCCAGCAGCTCTCTAGCGGGAGGGCCGAGGGAGCAGTACTTC.

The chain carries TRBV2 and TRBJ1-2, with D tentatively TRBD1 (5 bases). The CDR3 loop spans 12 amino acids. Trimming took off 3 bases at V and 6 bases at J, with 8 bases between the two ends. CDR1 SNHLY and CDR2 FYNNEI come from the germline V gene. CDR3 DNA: TGTGCCAGCAGTGACCAGGGCGATGGCTACACCTTC. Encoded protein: CASSDQGDGYTF.

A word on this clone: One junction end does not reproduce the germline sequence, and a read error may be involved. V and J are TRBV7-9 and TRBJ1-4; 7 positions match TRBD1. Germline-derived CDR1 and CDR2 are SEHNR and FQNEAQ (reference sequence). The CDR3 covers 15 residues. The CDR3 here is CSSSYWGDRDEKLFF. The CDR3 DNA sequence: TGTTCCAGCAGCTACTGGGGGGACAGAGATGAAAAACTGTTTTTT. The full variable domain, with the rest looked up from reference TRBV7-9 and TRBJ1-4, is DTGVSQNPRHKITKRGQNVTFRCDPISEHNRLYWYRQTLGQGPEFLTYFQNEAQLEKSRLLSDRFSAERPKGSFSTLEIQRTEQGDSAMYLCSSSYWGDRDEKLFFGSGTQLSVL.

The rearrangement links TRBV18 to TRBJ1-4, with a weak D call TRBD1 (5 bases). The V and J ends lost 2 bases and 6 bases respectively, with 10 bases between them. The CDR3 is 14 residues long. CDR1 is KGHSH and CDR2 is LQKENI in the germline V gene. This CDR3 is CASSPRQYDEKLFF. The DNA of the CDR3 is TGTGCCAGCTCACCAAGACAGTATGATGAAAAACTGTTTTTT.